The source of this TCR beta chain is a study of Graves' ophthalmopathy and Graves' hyperthyroidism. Study-wide findings and caveats: Detection in blood was also observed for most expanded thyroid clonotypes above 0.001 frequency.

The length of the CDR3 is 12 residues. V was cut by 4 bases and J by 2 bases, with 6 bases left in between. Per the germline V gene, CDR1 is WSHSY and CDR2 is SAAADI. Amplification targeted the TCR beta CDR3 regions, with RNA transcripts as the source material. HTBI primers served in a first-round RT-PCR, which a second-round multiplex PCR followed. In TCRdb, the multiplex PCR reads were re-called with MiXCR into one record per CDR3 protein. The table lists approximately 700,000 distinct CDR3 sequences, around 40% of them singletons. As the starting material, 8 to 10 ml of fresh peripheral blood yielded the PBMCs. This clonotype was seen at least ten times. Its antigen is currently unknown.

V is TRBV10-2 and J is TRBJ2-7; D gene uncertain. The sequenced material came from peripheral blood. This clonotype was obtained from an adult man with Graves' ophthalmopathy. The CDR3 DNA sequence: TGCGCCAGCAGTGGGCAGCCCTACGAGCAGTACTTC. Amino acid sequence: CASSGQPYEQYF.